One TCR beta chain is described in this entry. Its matching antigen is unknown. The record originates from a study of cytomegalovirus exposure and HLA in healthy donors. Overall study results and limits: Most observed TCR sequences were rare, whereas some public TCRs were detected in many donors. The study put under 200 TCR beta chains on its list as cytomegalovirus-associated.

Primers: 60 Vbeta forward and 13 Jbeta reverse. Sequencing was performed with immunoSEQ multiplex PCR; in TCRdb, only in-frame clones are kept and a portion is missing. The sample consists of under 150,000 clones, 81% of them appearing once. Healthy bone marrow donors made up the cohort. Germline V gene data show CDR1 as MNHEY and CDR2 as SVGAGI. The CDR3 sequence is 13 residues long. Trimming stripped 2 bases from V and 5 bases from J, with 6 bases between. The clonotype was recovered from a man younger than 35 in good health and CMV-seronegative. The chain recombines TRBV6-5 with TRBJ1-4; D is unresolved. Sample: PBMCs. This chain's CDR3 is CASSYNSNEKLFF. For the CDR3, the DNA is TGTGCCAGCAGTTACAATTCGAATGAAAAACTGTTTTTT.